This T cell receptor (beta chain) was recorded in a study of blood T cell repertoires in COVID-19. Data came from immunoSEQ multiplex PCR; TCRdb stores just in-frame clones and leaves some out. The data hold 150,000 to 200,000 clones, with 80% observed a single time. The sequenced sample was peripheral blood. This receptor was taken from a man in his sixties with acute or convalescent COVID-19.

Written as DNA, the CDR3 is TGTGCCAGTAGTATACGGGGGATCGAGACCCAGTACTTC. This sequence encodes CASSIRGIETQYF. The chain joins TRBV19 to TRBJ2-5; maybe TRBD2 (6 bases). From germline, CDR1 is LNHDA and CDR2 SQIVND (reference sequence). The CDR3 has 13 residues. Trimming cost V 2 bases and J 5 bases, with 9 bases left between them.